A selection of T cell receptor beta chains follows, all from one sample in a study of blood T cell repertoires in COVID-19. Data came from immunoSEQ multiplex PCR; TCRdb stores just in-frame clones and leaves some out. The sample includes roughly 100,000 clones, roughly 80% of them seen just once. The specimen sequenced was peripheral blood. These receptors were obtained from a woman in her sixties or seventies with acute or convalescent COVID-19. CDR3s include the opening cysteine and the closing phenylalanine or tryptophan. A D gene is named only where the DNA matches it firmly. Clone size is not always given. Where it is, it says once, few, many or a class for expanded clones.

v_gene	d_gene	abundance	j_gene	CDR3aa	CDR3nt
TRBV7-7	-	once	TRBJ1-6	CASSSARDSPLHF	TGTGCCAGCAGCTCCGCGCGGGATTCACCCCTCCACTTT
TRBV18	-	few	TRBJ1-6	CASSLTGDENSPLHF	TGTGCCAGCTCATTAACAGGTGACGAAAATTCACCCCTCCACTTT
TRBV30	TRBD2	once	TRBJ2-1	CAWSAGGTYNEQFF	TGTGCCTGGAGCGCGGGAGGAACCTACAATGAGCAGTTCTTC
TRBV5-1	-	-	TRBJ2-2	CASSSDSPLTGELFF	TGCGCCAGCAGTTCGGACTCCCCCCTAACCGGGGAGCTGTTTTTT
TRBV5-1	-	-	TRBJ2-1	CASSVRDTYNEQFF	TGCGCCAGCAGCGTCCGGGACACCTACAATGAGCAGTTCTTC
TRBV4-1	TRBD1	-	TRBJ1-2	CASSQGRTGSSGYTF	TGCGCCAGCAGCCAAGGCCGGACAGGGAGTAGTGGCTACACCTTC
TRBV27	TRBD1	-	TRBJ1-4	CASSAPGQGNEKLFF	TGTGCCAGCAGTGCGCCGGGACAGGGGAACGAAAAACTGTTTTTT
TRBV5-1	TRBD1	-	TRBJ2-7	CASSHGQGSYEQYF	TGCGCCAGCAGCCATGGACAGGGTTCCTACGAGCAGTACTTC
TRBV18	-	-	TRBJ2-2	CASSPIANTGELFF	TGTGCCAGCTCACCTATCGCGAACACCGGGGAGCTGTTTTTT
TRBV4-1	TRBD1	-	TRBJ2-7	CASSRDRFPTYEQYF	TGCGCCAGCAGCCGGGACAGGTTTCCTACCTACGAGCAGTACTTC
TRBV10-1	TRBD2	once	TRBJ2-3	CASSELAASTDTQYF	TGCGCCAGCAGTGAGCTAGCGGCTAGCACAGATACGCAGTATTTT
TRBV14	-	few	TRBJ1-1	CASSQDRSGFNTEAFF	TGTGCCAGCAGCCAAGATCGATCAGGTTTTAACACTGAAGCTTTCTTT
TRBV7-6	-	-	TRBJ1-2	CASSPRGWYYGYTF	TGTGCCAGCAGCCCCCGGGGGTGGTACTATGGCTACACCTTC
TRBV6-2/TRBV6-3	-	-	TRBJ2-5	CASSSAGRRETQYF	TGTGCCAGCAGTTCCGCGGGCAGAAGGGAGACCCAGTACTTC
TRBV2	TRBD2	-	TRBJ2-3	CASSEVAGASGAQYF	TGTGCCAGCAGTGAAGTAGCGGGGGCTTCCGGTGCGCAGTATTTT
TRBV11-3	-	-	TRBJ2-2	CASSLGDGTNTGELFF	TGTGCCAGCAGCTTAGGTGACGGGACGAACACCGGGGAGCTGTTTTTT
TRBV18	-	-	TRBJ1-3	CASSPSLDNDGNTIYF	TGTGCCAGCTCACCGAGTTTAGATAACGATGGAAACACCATATATTTT
TRBV6-6	TRBD1	-	TRBJ1-5	CASSSQGQGQPQHF	TGTGCCAGCAGTTCCCAAGGACAGGGGCAGCCCCAGCATTTT
TRBV7-9	-	-	TRBJ1-1	CASSLTGSTNTEAFF	TGTGCCAGCAGCCTAACCGGGTCTACGAACACTGAAGCTTTCTTT
TRBV19	TRBD2	-	TRBJ2-7	CASSVLASGRFYSYEQYF	TGTGCCAGTAGTGTCCTGGCTAGCGGGAGGTTCTACTCCTACGAGCAGTACTTC
TRBV10-1	-	-	TRBJ1-3	CASSEQRPGSGNTIYF	TGCGCCAGCAGTGAGCAACGGCCAGGCTCTGGAAACACCATATATTTT
TRBV5-5	-	-	TRBJ1-5	CASSLETDGQPQHF	TGTGCCAGCAGCTTGGAGACAGATGGTCAGCCCCAGCATTTT